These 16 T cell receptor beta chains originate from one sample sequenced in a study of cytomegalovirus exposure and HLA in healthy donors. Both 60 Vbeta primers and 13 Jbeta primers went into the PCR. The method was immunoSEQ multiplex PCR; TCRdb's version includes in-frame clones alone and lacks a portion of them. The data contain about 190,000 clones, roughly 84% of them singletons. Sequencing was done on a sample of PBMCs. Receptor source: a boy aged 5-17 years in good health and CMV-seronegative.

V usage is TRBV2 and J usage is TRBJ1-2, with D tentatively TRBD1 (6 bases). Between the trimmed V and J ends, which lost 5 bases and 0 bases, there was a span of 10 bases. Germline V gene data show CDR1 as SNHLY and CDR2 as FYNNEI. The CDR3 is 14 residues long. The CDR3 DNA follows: TGTGCCAGCAGTCGGGACATAGCTAACTATGGCTACACCTTC. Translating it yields CASSRDIANYGYTF.

The CDR3 nucleotides are TGTGCCAGCAGCTTCTCAGGGGGCGGGACCGAGCAGTACTTC. Protein product: CASSFSGGGTEQYF. The chain joins TRBV9 to TRBJ2-7; 8 bases fit TRBD1. Germline lookup yields CDR1 SGDLS and CDR2 YYNGEE. V lost 4 bases and J lost 6; bases outside the gene matches: 9. The length of the CDR3 is 14 residues.

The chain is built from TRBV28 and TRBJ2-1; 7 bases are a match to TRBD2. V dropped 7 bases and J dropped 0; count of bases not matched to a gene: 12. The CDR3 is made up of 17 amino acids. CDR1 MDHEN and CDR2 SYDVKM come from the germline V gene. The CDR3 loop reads CASNNNLGLYSYNEQFF. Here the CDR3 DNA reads TGTGCCAGCAACAACAACTTGGGACTATACTCCTACAATGAGCAGTTCTTC.

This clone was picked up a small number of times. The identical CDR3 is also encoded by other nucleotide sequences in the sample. CDR3 protein: CASSEAFGLRRNQPQHF. CDR3 DNA sequence: TGTGCCAGCAGTGAAGCATTCGGGTTACGCCGGAATCAGCCCCAGCATTTT. J is TRBJ1-5 and V is TRBV6-1; no clear D gene. The ends were cut back, 0 bases at V and 4 bases at J, with 16 bases in the middle. The CDR3 has 17 amino acids. Looked up from germline, CDR1 is MNHNS and CDR2 is SASEGT.

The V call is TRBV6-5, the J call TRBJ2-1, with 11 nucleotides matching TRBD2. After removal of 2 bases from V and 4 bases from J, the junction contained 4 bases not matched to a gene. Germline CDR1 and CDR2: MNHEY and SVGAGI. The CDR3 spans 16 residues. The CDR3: CASSYLTSGDYNEQFF. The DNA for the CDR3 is TGTGCCAGCAGTTACCTGACTAGCGGGGATTACAATGAGCAGTTCTTC.

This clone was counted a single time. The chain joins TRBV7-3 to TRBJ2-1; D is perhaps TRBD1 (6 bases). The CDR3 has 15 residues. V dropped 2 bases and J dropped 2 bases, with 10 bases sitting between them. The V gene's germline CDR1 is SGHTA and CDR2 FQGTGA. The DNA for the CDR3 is TGTGCCAGCAGCTTATTACAGGGAACCTACAATGAGCAGTTCTTC. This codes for CASSLLQGTYNEQFF.

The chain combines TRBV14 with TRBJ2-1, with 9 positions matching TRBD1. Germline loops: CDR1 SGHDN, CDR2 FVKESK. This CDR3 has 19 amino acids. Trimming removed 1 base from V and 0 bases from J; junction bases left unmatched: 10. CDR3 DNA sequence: TGTGCCAGCAGCCAAGGAATTCACAGGGGGCCCTTCTCCTACAATGAGCAGTTCTTC. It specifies CASSQGIHRGPFSYNEQFF.

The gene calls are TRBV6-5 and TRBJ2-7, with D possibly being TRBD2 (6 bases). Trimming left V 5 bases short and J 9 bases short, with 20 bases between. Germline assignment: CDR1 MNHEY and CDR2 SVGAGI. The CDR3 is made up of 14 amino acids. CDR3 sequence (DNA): TGTGCCAGCAGTAGCCCGGGACTCCCAAGGGTGCAGTACTTC. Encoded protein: CASSSPGLPRVQYF.

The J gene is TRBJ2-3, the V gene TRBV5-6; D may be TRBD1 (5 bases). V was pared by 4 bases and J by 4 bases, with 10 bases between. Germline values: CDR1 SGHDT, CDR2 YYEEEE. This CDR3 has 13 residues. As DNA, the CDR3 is TGTGCCAGCAGCGTAGGGGTCCCAGATACGCAGTATTTT. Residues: CASSVGVPDTQYF.

The CDR3 reads CASSAGTGAVTGELFF. The CDR3 region has the DNA TGTGCCAGCAGCGCCGGGACAGGGGCCGTAACCGGGGAGCTGTTTTTT. The chain couples TRBV5-6 to TRBJ2-2; TRBD1 agrees at 10 bases. Trimming at V came to 4 bases and at J to 5 bases, leaving 8 bases not matched to a gene. Germline loops: CDR1 SGHDT, CDR2 YYEEEE. The CDR3 runs 16 residues.

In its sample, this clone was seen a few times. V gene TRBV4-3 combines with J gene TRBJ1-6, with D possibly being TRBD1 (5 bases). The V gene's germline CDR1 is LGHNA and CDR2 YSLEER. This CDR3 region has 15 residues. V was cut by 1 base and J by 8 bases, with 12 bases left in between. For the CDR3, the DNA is TGCGCCAGCAGCCAAGTACGCGGGGGTTATTCACCCCTCCACTTT. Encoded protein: CASSQVRGGYSPLHF.

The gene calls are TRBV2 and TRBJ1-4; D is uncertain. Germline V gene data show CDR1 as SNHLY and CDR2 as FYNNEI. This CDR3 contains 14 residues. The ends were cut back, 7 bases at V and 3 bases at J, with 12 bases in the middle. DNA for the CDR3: TGTGCCAGCAATGGGAACGGGGCTAATGAAAAACTGTTTTTT. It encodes CASNGNGANEKLFF.

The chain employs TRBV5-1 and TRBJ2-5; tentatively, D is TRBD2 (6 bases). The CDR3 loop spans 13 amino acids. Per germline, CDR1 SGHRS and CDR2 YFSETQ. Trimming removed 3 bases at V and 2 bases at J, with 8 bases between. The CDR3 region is CASSSAGQETQYF. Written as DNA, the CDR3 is TGCGCCAGCAGCTCGGCGGGACAAGAGACCCAGTACTTC. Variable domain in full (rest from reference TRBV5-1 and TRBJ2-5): KAGVTQTPRYLIKTRGQQVTLSCSPISGHRSVSWYQQTPGQGLQFLFEYFSETQRNKGNFPGRFSGRQFSNSRSEMNVSTLELGDSALYLCASSSAGQETQYFGPGTRLLVL.

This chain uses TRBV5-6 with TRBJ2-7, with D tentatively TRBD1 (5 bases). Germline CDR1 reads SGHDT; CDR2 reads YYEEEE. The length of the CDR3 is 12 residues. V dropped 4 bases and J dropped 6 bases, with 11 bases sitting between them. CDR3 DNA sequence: TGTGCCAGCAGCCAAGGGGTAGGCGAGCAGTACTTC. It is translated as CASSQGVGEQYF.

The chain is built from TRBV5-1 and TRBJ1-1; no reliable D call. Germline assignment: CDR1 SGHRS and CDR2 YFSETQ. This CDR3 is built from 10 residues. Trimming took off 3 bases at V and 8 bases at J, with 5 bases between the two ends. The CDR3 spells CASSSEEAFF. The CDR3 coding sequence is TGCGCCAGCAGCTCCGAGGAAGCTTTCTTT.

CDR3 in amino acids: CASIKAGPGENTEAFF. For the CDR3, the DNA is TGTGCCAGCATCAAAGCGGGCCCAGGGGAAAACACTGAAGCTTTCTTT. The V gene is TRBV21-1, the J gene TRBJ1-1; TRBD1 is the table's D call, not checked against the DNA. TRBV21-1 is flagged as a pseudogene. The CDR3 loop spans 16 amino acids.